These 8 T cell receptor beta chains originate from one sample sequenced in a study of T cell responses to AZD1222 COVID-19 vaccine. Here immunoSEQ multiplex PCR was the method, and the copy in TCRdb shows in-frame clones only, minus some. Of around 130,000 clones in the sample, less than 95% were seen once. The material was peripheral blood, obtained 28 days after the second dose of the MenACWY control vaccine. The receptor set was obtained from an adult who received the MenACWY meningococcal vaccine as a control.

The rearrangement uses TRBV7-6 and TRBJ2-3, with 9 nucleotides matching TRBD2. The ends lost 2 bases at V and 5 bases at J; junction bases unmatched: 11. This CDR3 spans 17 amino acids. CDR1 SGHVS and CDR2 FNYEAQ come from the germline V gene. The CDR3 here is CASSLRPLAGGGDTQYF. In DNA form, the CDR3 reads TGTGCCAGCAGCTTACGCCCCCTGGCGGGAGGGGGAGATACGCAGTATTTT.

This clone was observed a handful of times. This rearrangement joins TRBV3-1 (or the pseudogene TRBV3-2) to TRBJ2-1; D remains ambiguous. The V gene's germline CDR1 is LGHDT and CDR2 YNNKEL (reference sequence). The V end was cut by 0 bases, the J end by 7 bases, with 13 bases between. This CDR3 is 15 amino acids long. This CDR3 is CASSQDLVRSNEQFF. The CDR3 DNA reads as TGTGCCAGCAGCCAAGATTTAGTCAGATCTAATGAGCAGTTCTTC.

This rearrangement joins TRBV19 to TRBJ2-1; a possible D gene is TRBD2 (6 bases). V lost 6 bases to trimming and J lost 9 bases, with 18 bases between them. Per the germline V gene, CDR1 is LNHDA and CDR2 is SQIVND (reference sequence). The CDR3 consists of 14 residues. The CDR3 loop is CASRPPGLPLEQFF. The CDR3 DNA reads as TGTGCCAGTAGGCCCCCGGGACTCCCTCTTGAGCAGTTCTTC.

This clone was seen a few times. The chain employs TRBV5-8 and TRBJ1-2; 8 bases map to TRBD1. Trimming at V came to 0 bases and at J to 8 bases, leaving 6 bases not matched to a gene. The length of the CDR3 is 14 residues. CDR1 and CDR2 from the germline V gene are SGHTS and YDEGEE. CDR3 DNA: TGTGCCAGCAGCTTGGAACAGGGGGTAGGGGGCTACACCTTC. Translation gives CASSLEQGVGGYTF. Full variable domain (outside the CDR3, taken from reference TRBV5-8 and TRBJ1-2): EAGVTQSPTHLIKTRGQQATLRCSPISGHTSVYWYQQALGLGLQFLLWYDEGEERNRGNFPPRFSGRQFPNYSSELNVNALELEDSALYLCASSLEQGVGGYTFGSGTRLTVV.

This chain uses TRBV9 with TRBJ1-6; 7 bases line up with TRBD1. Trimming removed 5 bases from V and 2 bases from J; junction bases left unmatched: 7. From germline, CDR1 is SGDLS and CDR2 YYNGEE. CDR3 length equals 16 residues. CDR3: CASSLGQVPYNSPLHF. CDR3 coding DNA: TGTGCCAGCAGTCTAGGACAGGTCCCCTATAATTCACCCCTCCACTTT.

The gene calls are TRBV19 and TRBJ1-1, with 7 bases aligning to TRBD1. J was trimmed by 10 bases and V by 1 base; bases with no gene match: 6. The germline V gene has CDR1 LNHDA and CDR2 SQIVND (reference sequence). CDR3 length: 13 residues. Here the CDR3 reads CASSIGGQSSAFF. CDR3 DNA sequence: TGTGCCAGTAGTATAGGGGGACAGTCCTCAGCTTTCTTT.

This sequence joins TRBV6-1 and TRBJ2-1, with D perhaps TRBD2 (6 bases). Per the germline V gene, CDR1 is MNHNS and CDR2 is SASEGT. Trimming took 1 base from V and 1 from J, leaving 8 bases between them. This CDR3 has 15 residues. DNA of the CDR3: TGTGCCAGCAGTGAAGGTGGAGGGTCCTACAATGAGCAGTTCTTC. This translates into CASSEGGGSYNEQFF.

In DNA form, the CDR3 reads TGTGCCAGTAGCGATCGGAGGGGACGACTACTAGGTTCACCCCTCCACTTT. It specifies CASSDRRGRLLGSPLHF. V gene TRBV19 combines with J gene TRBJ1-6, with a tentative D call TRBD1 (5 bases). The germline V gene encodes CDR1 LNHDA and CDR2 SQIVND (reference sequence). CDR3 length: 17 amino acids. Trimming stripped 6 bases from V and 9 bases from J, with 24 bases between.